The clone carrying this TCR beta chain has only one observation. This sample was included in a study of beta chain features in type 1 diabetes. Across the study: Sorted cells examined across all samples numbered 107,917,701.

Unmatched junction bases numbered 9, after V lost 9 bases and J lost 8 bases. From germline, CDR1 is SGHVS and CDR2 FQNEAQ. The CDR3 totals 14 residues. Expressed TCRB transcripts were sequenced because the isolated RNA had all been reverse transcribed beforehand. Only in-frame clones appear in the TCRdb table, and some are missing; sequencing was by immunoSEQ multiplex PCR. The sample includes under 250,000 clones, roughly 30% of them seen just once. The chain carries TRBV7-8 and TRBJ2-2, with TRBD2 matching over 10 bases. The receptor comes from a young man in good health. Sequencing was carried out using central memory CD4+ T cells from blood. DNA for the CDR3: TGTGCCAGTGGGCCTCGACTAGCGGGTGGGGAGCTGTTTTTT. It codes for CASGPRLAGGELFF. The full variable domain, its missing parts supplied by reference TRBV7-8 and TRBJ2-2, is GAGVSQSPRYKVAKRGQDVALRCDPISGHVSLFWYQQALGQGPEFLTYFQNEAQLDKSGLPSDRFFAERPEGSVSTLKIQRTQQEDSAVYLCASGPRLAGGELFFGEGSRLTVL.